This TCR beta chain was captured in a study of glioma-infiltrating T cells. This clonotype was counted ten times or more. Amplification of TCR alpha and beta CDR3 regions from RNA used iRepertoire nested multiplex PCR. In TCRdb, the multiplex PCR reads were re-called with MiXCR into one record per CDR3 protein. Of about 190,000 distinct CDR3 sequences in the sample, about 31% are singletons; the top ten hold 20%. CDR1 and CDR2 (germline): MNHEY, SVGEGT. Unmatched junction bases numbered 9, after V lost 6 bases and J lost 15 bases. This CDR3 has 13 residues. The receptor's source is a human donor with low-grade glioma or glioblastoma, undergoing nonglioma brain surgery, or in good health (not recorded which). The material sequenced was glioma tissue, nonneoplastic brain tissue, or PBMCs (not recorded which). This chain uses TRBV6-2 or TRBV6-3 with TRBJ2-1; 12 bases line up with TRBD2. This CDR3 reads CASSRLAGDQGFF. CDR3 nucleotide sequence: TGTGCCAGCAGCCGACTAGCGGGAGATCAAGGGTTCTTC.